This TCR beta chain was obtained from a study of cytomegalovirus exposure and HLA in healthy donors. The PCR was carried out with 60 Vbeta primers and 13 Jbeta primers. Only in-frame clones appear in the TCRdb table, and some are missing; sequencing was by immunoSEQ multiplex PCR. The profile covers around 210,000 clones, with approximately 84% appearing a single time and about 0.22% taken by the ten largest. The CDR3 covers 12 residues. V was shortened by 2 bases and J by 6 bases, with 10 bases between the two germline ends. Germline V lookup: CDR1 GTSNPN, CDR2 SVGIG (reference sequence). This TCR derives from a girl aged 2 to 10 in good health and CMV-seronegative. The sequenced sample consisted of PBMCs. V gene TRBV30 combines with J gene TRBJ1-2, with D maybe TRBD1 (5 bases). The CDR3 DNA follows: TGTGCCTGGAGTATGTCAGGGAATGGCTACACCTTC. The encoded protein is CAWSMSGNGYTF. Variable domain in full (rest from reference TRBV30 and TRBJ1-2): SQTIHQWPATLVQPVGSPLSLECTVEGTSNPNLYWYRQAAGRGLQLLFYSVGIGQISSEVPQNLSASRPQDRQFILSSKKLLLSDSGFYLCAWSMSGNGYTFGSGTRLTVV.